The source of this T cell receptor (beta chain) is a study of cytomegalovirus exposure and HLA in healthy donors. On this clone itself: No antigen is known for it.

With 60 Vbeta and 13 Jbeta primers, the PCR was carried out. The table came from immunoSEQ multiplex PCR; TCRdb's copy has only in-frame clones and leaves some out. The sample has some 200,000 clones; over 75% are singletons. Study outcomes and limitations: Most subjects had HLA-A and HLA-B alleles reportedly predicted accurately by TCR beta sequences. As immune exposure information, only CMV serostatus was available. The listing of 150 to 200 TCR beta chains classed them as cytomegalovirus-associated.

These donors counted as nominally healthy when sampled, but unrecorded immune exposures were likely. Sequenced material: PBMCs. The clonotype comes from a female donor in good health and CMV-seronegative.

The CDR3 here is CASGTGTGNYGYTF. Written as DNA, the CDR3 is TGTGCCAGCGGGACCGGGACAGGGAATTATGGCTACACCTTC. The chain joins TRBV28 to TRBJ1-2; 9 bases fit TRBD1. The CDR3 runs 14 residues. The V gene end was trimmed by 8 bases and the J gene end by 5 bases; junction bases not matched to a gene: 9. Germline V CDR1 and CDR2: MDHEN, SYDVKM.